The 5 T cell receptor beta chains listed next were all sequenced from one sample in a study of T cells in Graves' hyperthyroidism and ophthalmopathy. Amplified TCR beta CDR3 regions came from RNA transcripts. Initially, a first-round RT-PCR of the TCR CDR3 employed the HTBI primer set. One entry per CDR3 protein, called by TCRdb with MiXCR from the multiplex PCR reads. The table records around 600,000 distinct CDR3 sequences, more than 15% of them present only once. The sequencing input was blood. Receptors originate from a woman aged 30 to 39 with Graves' hyperthyroidism.

Comments on this clonotype: A clone one base away is much larger, so this may be a read error. The V and J genes are TRBV14 and TRBJ2-1; D is undetermined. Germline assignment: CDR1 SGHDN and CDR2 FVKESK. There are 13 residues in the CDR3. Trimming left V 8 bases short and J 6 bases short, with 14 bases between. The CDR3 reads CASGRYSPNEQFF. The CDR3 DNA reads TGTGCCAGCGGCCGATACTCGCCCAATGAGCAGTTCTTC.

This clonotype was counted a few times. The chain employs TRBV5-1 and TRBJ1-4, with TRBD1 matching over 8 bases. The germline V gene encodes CDR1 SGHRS and CDR2 YFSETQ. The J segment lost 7 bases and the V segment lost 4 bases, leaving 12 bases of the junction unmatched. The CDR3 has 16 residues. Here the CDR3 reads CASSGNQGAPAEKLFF. The DNA of the CDR3 is TGCGCCAGCAGCGGCAACCAGGGGGCGCCGGCTGAAAAACTGTTTTTT.

The chain employs TRBV7-2 and TRBJ2-4, with D maybe TRBD2 (5 bases). V was trimmed by 1 base and J by 10 bases, leaving 11 bases between them. Germline V gene data show CDR1 as SGHTA and CDR2 as FQGNSA. This CDR3 has 13 amino acids. The CDR3, as DNA: TGTGCCAGCAGCTTAGGCCGGGATCGAATTCAGTACTTC. Translating gives CASSLGRDRIQYF.

This clonotype was counted only a few times. The CDR3 spells CASGLVLDRGPVDQPQHF. CDR3 in DNA: TGTGCTAGTGGTTTGGTACTCGACAGGGGGCCGGTTGATCAGCCCCAGCATTTT. The V call is TRBV12-5, the J call TRBJ1-5; 10 bases line up with TRBD1. The germline V gene has CDR1 LGHNT and CDR2 FRNRAP. J gave up 5 bases and V 0 bases, and 10 bases lay outside the gene matches. The CDR3 has 18 residues.

This clonotype was counted ten times or more. The chain is built from TRBV5-5 and TRBJ2-1; no firm D call. The germline CDR1 and CDR2 sequences are SGHKS and YYEKEE (reference sequence). This CDR3 has 13 residues. V was cut by 1 base and J by 7 bases, with 9 bases left in between. CDR3 in DNA: TGTGCCAGCAGCTTGCCCAACATTAATGAGCAGTTCTTC. This translates into CASSLPNINEQFF.